A single sample gave rise to the 26 T cell receptor beta chains below, sequenced in a study of metastatic and nonmetastatic thyroid tumors. Among the patients, none had received any treatment before thyroid surgery. TCRdb re-called the PCR reads through MiXCR. The sample has 15,000 to 20,000 clones, about 25% seen once. Sequenced sample: adjacent normal tissue. The receptors come from a female donor with papillary thyroid cancer or a benign thyroid nodule (not recorded which). Some clones in this sample may be carry-over from other donors' samples.

This clone was seen a handful of times. The CDR3 is CASTKSADYGYTF. CDR3 nucleotides: TGTGCCAGTACGAAATCAGCGGACTATGGCTACACCTTC. The chain is built from TRBV19 and TRBJ1-2; D gene uncertain. Germline CDR1 LNHDA, CDR2 SQIVND (reference sequence). V was pared by 7 bases and J by 3 bases, with 12 bases between. The CDR3 contains 13 residues.

There are a few counts of this clone. The rearrangement uses TRBV4-1 and TRBJ1-1; D is ambiguous. This CDR3 comprises 14 residues. CDR1 is MGHRA and CDR2 is YSYEKL in the germline V gene. V shed 0 bases and J shed 6 bases, with 11 bases lying between them. This CDR3 is CASSQDPGSAEAFF. CDR3 bases: TGCGCCAGCAGCCAAGATCCGGGTAGCGCTGAAGCTTTCTTT.

This clone was seen more than once but under ten times. The chain is built from TRBV20-1 and TRBJ2-7; either TRBD1 or TRBD2 may fit D (5 bases each). With 6 bases removed from V and 9 bases from J, the gap between germline ends came to 18 bases. CDR3 length: 12 amino acids. Per the germline V gene, CDR1 is DFQATT and CDR2 is SNEGSKA (reference sequence). The CDR3: CSAWDLVVGQYF. The CDR3 nucleotides read TGCAGTGCCTGGGACCTAGTCGTGGGGCAGTACTTC.

In its sample, this clone was seen many times. The rearrangement links TRBV6-1 to TRBJ1-2; D call uncertain. The CDR3 loop spans 11 amino acids. V lost 4 bases and J lost 4, with 4 bases in between. Germline-derived CDR1 and CDR2 are MNHNS and SASEGT. The CDR3 is CASSVGYGYTF. In DNA form, the CDR3 reads TGTGCCAGCAGTGTAGGCTATGGCTACACCTTC.

The table lists this clone with a few counts. This chain links TRBV7-6 with TRBJ1-1, with D tentatively TRBD1 (5 bases). This CDR3 comprises 11 residues. Trimming removed 4 bases from V and 8 bases from J, with 8 bases in between. The V gene's germline CDR1 is SGHVS and CDR2 FNYEAQ. In DNA form, the CDR3 reads TGTGCCAGCAGCTCAGGGCGCGAAGCTTTCTTT. Its protein product is CASSSGREAFF.

V gene TRBV29-1 combines with J gene TRBJ1-2; perhaps TRBD1 as D (6 bases). The germline V gene encodes CDR1 SQVTM and CDR2 ANQGSEA. Trimming stripped 0 bases from V and 7 bases from J, with 12 bases between. The CDR3 totals 13 residues. CDR3 residues: CSVEEVRGGGYTF. The CDR3 DNA reads as TGCAGCGTTGAAGAAGTCAGGGGTGGTGGCTACACCTTC.

The chain is built from TRBV19 and TRBJ1-4; TRBD1 might be the D (5 bases). Trimming left V 5 bases short and J 5 bases short, with 18 bases between. The CDR3 loop spans 16 amino acids. Germline lookup yields CDR1 LNHDA and CDR2 SQIVND (reference sequence). The CDR3 sequence: CASSSDSGRRNEKLFF. CDR3 in DNA: TGTGCCAGTAGTTCAGACTCGGGACGGAGAAATGAAAAACTGTTTTTT.

Worth noting for this clone: A read error is possible here, since a much larger clone lies one base away. The chain is built from TRBV27 and TRBJ1-2; 7 positions agree with TRBD1. In germline, CDR1 is MNHEY, CDR2 SMNVEV (reference sequence). J gave up 4 bases and V 5 bases, and 10 bases lay outside the gene matches. This CDR3 contains 15 residues. CDR3 residues: CASSLMRGGTYGYTF. CDR3 bases: TGTGCCAGCAGTCTCATGAGAGGGGGCACCTATGGCTACACCTTC.

The rearrangement links TRBV7-9 to TRBJ2-7; perhaps TRBD1 as D (6 bases). This CDR3 has 12 residues. Germline CDR1 reads SEHNR; CDR2 reads FQNEAQ (reference sequence). V was pared by 5 bases and J by 5 bases, with 10 bases between. The CDR3 spells CASSRWDNEQYF. CDR3 nucleotide sequence: TGTGCCAGCAGCCGCTGGGACAACGAGCAGTACTTC.

CDR3 sequence (DNA): TGTGCCAGCAGCCTAGAAACAGGGGAGACTGAAGCTTTCTTT. This translates into CASSLETGETEAFF. The chain combines TRBV7-9 with TRBJ1-1; 7 positions match TRBD1. The CDR3 has 14 residues. The V and J ends lost 5 bases and 5 bases, in that order; junction bases with no gene match: 8. In germline, CDR1 is SEHNR, CDR2 FQNEAQ (reference sequence).

This clone was observed at least ten times. The V call is TRBV6-2 or TRBV6-3, the J call TRBJ1-3; D is unclear. V was shortened by 6 bases and J by 0 bases, with 15 bases between the two germline ends. Germline CDR1 MNHEY, CDR2 SVGEGT. The CDR3 is 16 amino acids. CDR3 nucleotide sequence: TGTGCCAGCAGGCTGACCGCAGGCCACTCTGGAAACACCATATATTTT. Translated, it gives CASRLTAGHSGNTIYF.

The J gene is TRBJ2-2, the V gene TRBV5-1; 10 nucleotides line up with TRBD1. Germline CDR1 SGHRS, CDR2 YFSETQ. This CDR3 comprises 14 residues. V gave up 9 bases and J gave up 3 bases; unmatched junction bases: 5. The CDR3 sequence: CANAGTGDTGELFF. The CDR3 DNA is TGCGCCAACGCCGGGACAGGGGACACCGGGGAGCTGTTTTTT.

This clone was recorded at least ten times. This rearrangement joins TRBV3-1 to TRBJ2-3, with 8 bases identical to TRBD1. Per germline, CDR1 LGHDT and CDR2 YNNKEL (reference sequence). Trimming at V came to 0 bases and at J to 0 bases, leaving 14 bases not matched to a gene. The CDR3 totals 20 residues. In DNA form, the CDR3 reads TGTGCCAGCAGCCAAGACCTTGGCACTGGACAGGGACGAAGCACAGATACGCAGTATTTT. It is translated as CASSQDLGTGQGRSTDTQYF.

With regard to this clone: This likely comes from a read error, as the CDR3 has no conserved phenylalanine or tryptophan at its end. The gene calls are TRBV20-1 and TRBJ2-3, with D possibly being TRBD1 (5 bases). The CDR3 totals 13 residues. CDR1 DFQATT and CDR2 SNEGSKA come from the germline V gene (reference sequence). This chain's CDR3 is CIVHRTSTDTQYC. The CDR3 nucleotides are TGCATTGTCCACAGGACCAGCACAGATACGCAGTATTGT.

The chain recombines TRBV4-3 with TRBJ2-7; weak D call: TRBD1 (5 bases). Germline V lookup: CDR1 LGHNA, CDR2 YSLEER. This CDR3 region has 14 residues. Trimming took off 1 base at V and 3 bases at J, with 10 bases between the two ends. The CDR3 sequence: CASSQGRQNYEQYF. The CDR3 DNA follows: TGCGCCAGCAGCCAAGGGAGACAGAACTACGAGCAGTACTTC.

This clone was picked up many times. A read error is possible here, since a much larger clone lies one base away. The conserved phenylalanine or tryptophan is not found at the CDR3 terminus, so this likely reflects a read error. The chain employs TRBV12-3 or TRBV12-4 and TRBJ2-1, with 12 bases lining up with TRBD2. V lost 3 bases, J lost 6 bases, and 6 bases stayed unmatched. The CDR3 is made up of 16 amino acids. CDR3 protein: CASSFNLAGGFNEQFV. As DNA, the CDR3 is TGTGCCAGCAGTTTCAATCTAGCGGGAGGGTTCAATGAGCAGTTCGTC.

Comments on this clone: This sample includes further DNA sequences coding for the same CDR3. The rearrangement joins TRBV4-1 to TRBJ2-7; the D gene is possibly TRBD2 (6 bases). Germline V gene lookup returns CDR1 MGHRA and CDR2 YSYEKL. V was shortened by 2 bases and J by 0 bases, with 17 bases between the two germline ends. This CDR3 contains 17 residues. The CDR3 DNA reads as TGCGCCAGCAGCCAAATAGCTGGGGAGGCGAGCTCCTACGAGCAGTACTTC. Translated: CASSQIAGEASSYEQYF.

This clone occurred many times. Just one base apart from a much larger clone, this may be a read error. The CDR3 carries no conserved terminal phenylalanine or tryptophan, so it likely arises from a read error. The chain combines TRBV19 with TRBJ2-1; D is unclear. This CDR3 has 14 residues. The V and J ends lost 5 bases and 4 bases respectively, with 12 bases between them. Germline CDR1 is LNHDA and CDR2 is SQIVND (reference sequence). CDR3 region: CASSLATFYNEQFV. For the CDR3, the DNA is TGTGCCAGTAGTCTGGCGACATTTTACAATGAGCAGTTCGTC.

This clone was picked up a small number of times. V usage is TRBV6-4 and J usage is TRBJ2-2; 7 nucleotides match TRBD2. Germline values: CDR1 MRHNA, CDR2 SNTAGT. The ends lost 7 bases at V and 1 base at J; junction bases unmatched: 12. This CDR3 has 17 residues. In nucleotides, the CDR3 is TGTGCCAGCACCCTTCCCGGGGCTAGCGGGAACACCGGGGAGCTGTTTTTT. Protein: CASTLPGASGNTGELFF.

V gene TRBV20-1 combines with J gene TRBJ2-7, with 12 nucleotides matching TRBD2. CDR3 length: 16 residues. Germline loops: CDR1 DFQATT, CDR2 SNEGSKA (reference sequence). Trimming cost V 4 bases and J 4 bases; bases outside gene matches: 11. The CDR3 DNA reads as TGCAGTGCTATAGTCTGGACTAGCGGGAAAGGGTACGAGCAGTACTTC. Translated: CSAIVWTSGKGYEQYF.

The rearrangement joins TRBV20-1 to TRBJ1-3; TRBD1 is a possible D gene (5 bases). Trimming left V 6 bases short and J 2 bases short, with 23 bases between. This CDR3 comprises 17 residues. The germline CDR1 and CDR2 sequences are DFQATT and SNEGSKA (reference sequence). Here the CDR3 DNA reads TGCAGTGCCAGTTCGGGGATCCTGGGGGGACCTGGAAACACCATATATTTT. This encodes CSASSGILGGPGNTIYF.

The gene calls are TRBV6-2 or TRBV6-3 and TRBJ2-3; D is ambiguous. This CDR3 contains 16 residues. Trimming cost V 6 bases and J 0 bases, with 16 bases left between them. Germline assignment: CDR1 MNHEY and CDR2 SVGEGT. As DNA, the CDR3 is TGTGCCAGCAGCCGGATCCAATTCACAAGCACAGATACGCAGTATTTT. Translating it yields CASSRIQFTSTDTQYF.

This clone has at least ten counts. The rearrangement joins TRBV20-1 to TRBJ2-7, with 9 positions matching TRBD1. Trimming cost V 4 bases and J 2 bases; bases outside gene matches: 12. This CDR3 comprises 16 residues. CDR1 and CDR2 from the germline V gene are DFQATT and SNEGSKA (reference sequence). The CDR3 DNA is TGCAGTGCTAAAAAACAGGGGGCGTGGGGTGCCTACGAGCAGTACTTC. Encoded protein: CSAKKQGAWGAYEQYF.

This clone was seen only a few times. The CDR3 nucleotides are TGTGCCAGCCAGCGGGAGAGAACAGATACGCAGTATTTT. Residues: CASQRERTDTQYF. The rearrangement joins TRBV12-3 or TRBV12-4 to TRBJ2-3; 8 bases match TRBD2. There are 13 residues in the CDR3. With 8 bases clipped from V and 3 bases from J, the junction kept 4 bases outside the gene matches.

This clone came up a few times. One end of the junction is discordant with germline, which a read error may explain. The CDR3 DNA reads TGTGCCAGCAGTCGAGCGGGGGCCGGGGAGCTGCTTTTT. Translated, it gives CASSRAGAGELLF. V gene TRBV6-1 combines with J gene TRBJ2-2; 8 bases fit TRBD2. This CDR3 comprises 13 residues. The germline V gene encodes CDR1 MNHNS and CDR2 SASEGT.

This clone is medium-sized in the sample. This rearrangement joins TRBV6-2 or TRBV6-3 to TRBJ2-1; 7 nucleotides match TRBD2. The CDR3 is made up of 15 amino acids. Germline loops: CDR1 MNHEY, CDR2 SVGEGT. V gave up 0 bases and J gave up 7 bases; unmatched junction bases: 6. The CDR3, as DNA: TGTGCCAGCAGTTACTCCGGCGGGAGAAGGAATGAGCAGTTCTTC. Protein: CASSYSGGRRNEQFF.